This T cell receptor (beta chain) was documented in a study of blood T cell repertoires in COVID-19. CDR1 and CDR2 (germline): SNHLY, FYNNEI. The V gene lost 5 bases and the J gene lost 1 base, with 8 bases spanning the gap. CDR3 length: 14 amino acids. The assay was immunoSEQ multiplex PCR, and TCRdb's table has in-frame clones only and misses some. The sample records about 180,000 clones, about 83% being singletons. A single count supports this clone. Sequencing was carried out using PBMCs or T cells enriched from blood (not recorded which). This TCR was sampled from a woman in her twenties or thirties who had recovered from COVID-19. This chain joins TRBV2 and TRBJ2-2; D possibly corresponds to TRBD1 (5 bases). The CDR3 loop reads CASSRTMNTGELFF. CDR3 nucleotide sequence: TGTGCCAGCAGTCGGACAATGAACACCGGGGAGCTGTTTTTT.